This T cell receptor beta chain is from a study of PD-1 blockade in mismatch repair-deficient tumors. The data were produced by immunoSEQ multiplex PCR, yet TCRdb's version contains in-frame clones alone and is incomplete. The table lists around 110,000 clones, around 80% of them singletons, with 4% to 5% in the top ten. V lost 7 bases, J lost 6 bases, and 16 bases lay in between. The CDR3 sequence is 14 residues long. CDR1 LNHDA and CDR2 SQIVND come from the germline V gene (reference sequence). The TCR-sequenced patients were a few responders to pembrolizumab. Sequencing used peripheral blood, obtained 60 weeks after starting pembrolizumab. The chain joins TRBV19 to TRBJ2-1; the D gene is possibly TRBD1 (6 bases). This receptor was identified in an adult with mismatch repair-deficient cancer. The CDR3 region has the DNA TGTGCCAGTATATCCAGGGGAGAATCCAATGAGCAGTTCTTC. Its translation is CASISRGESNEQFF.